These 27 T cell receptor beta chains originate from one sample sequenced in a study (dated by TCRdb to between 2015 and 2016). Library creation used RT-PCR. For sequencing, an Illumina MiSeq was employed. Using fastp at Q25 and MiXCR, TCRdb reprocessed the public reads and kept productive beta chains. Each CDR3 protein appears once, grouped with its most common genes and DNA. The sample profile shows more than 550,000 distinct CDR3 sequences; 14% of them were found once. 3% to 4.5% of the sample is held by the ten biggest clonotypes. Sequenced sample: memory CD4+ T cells from blood. The receptor source for this set is a female donor in good health, serving as a healthy control.

This clonotype was seen more than once but under ten times. CDR3 nucleotide sequence: TGTGCCAGCAGCGCCGAGTACACCGGGGAGCTGTTTTTT. Its translation: CASSAEYTGELFF. The V gene is TRBV9, the J gene TRBJ2-2; D not certain. Germline CDR1 and CDR2: SGDLS and YYNGEE. V shed 3 bases and J shed 3 bases, with 6 bases lying between them. This CDR3 spans 13 amino acids.

The chain joins TRBV28 to TRBJ1-6; 7 bases are a match to TRBD1. The CDR3 is made up of 12 amino acids. The V gene's germline CDR1 is MDHEN and CDR2 SYDVKM. V gave up 2 bases and J gave up 15 bases; unmatched junction bases: 4. The CDR3 sequence: CASSLAGQYLHF. The CDR3 DNA reads as TGTGCCAGCAGTTTAGCGGGACAGTACCTCCACTTT.

The genes are TRBV9 and TRBJ1-1; 12 bases match TRBD1. Germline assignment: CDR1 SGDLS and CDR2 YYNGEE. This CDR3 comprises 16 residues. Trimming removed 0 bases from V and 4 bases from J; junction bases left unmatched: 4. This CDR3 is CASSVEGQGAGTEAFF. DNA of the CDR3: TGTGCCAGCAGCGTAGAGGGACAGGGGGCTGGCACTGAAGCTTTCTTT.

This clonotype was counted at least ten times. The V call is TRBV4-3, the J call TRBJ2-1, with D uncertain. The germline V gene has CDR1 LGHNA and CDR2 YSLEER. With 0 bases removed from V and 9 bases from J, the gap between germline ends came to 9 bases. The CDR3 spans 13 residues. The CDR3 loop reads CASSQEPGSEQFF. Here the CDR3 DNA reads TGCGCCAGCAGCCAAGAACCTGGTAGTGAGCAGTTCTTC.

This clonotype was counted at least ten times. V usage is TRBV4-3 and J usage is TRBJ2-3; 8 bases line up with TRBD2. J was trimmed by 2 bases and V by 11 bases; bases with no gene match: 6. The CDR3 runs 13 residues. Germline V lookup: CDR1 LGHNA, CDR2 YSLEER. The CDR3 DNA sequence: TGCGCCCGGATGGGACTAGTCACAGATACGCAGTATTTT. It yields the protein CARMGLVTDTQYF.

In this sample, this clonotype turned up many times. The chain uses TRBV7-9 and TRBJ2-2; D might be TRBD1 (6 bases). Deletions cut 1 base from V and 2 bases from J, with 8 bases between. The CDR3 loop spans 15 amino acids. The germline gives CDR1 SEHNR, CDR2 FQNEAQ (reference sequence). CDR3 bases: TGTGCCAGCAGCTTAGGGACAGTCAACACCGGGGAGCTGTTTTTT. It yields the protein CASSLGTVNTGELFF.

There are many counts of this clonotype. CDR3 nucleotide sequence: TGCAGTGCTAGAGACAGTAGGCTAGCTGGTGGGACCCAGTACTTC. Its protein is CSARDSRLAGGTQYF. The chain recombines TRBV20-1 with TRBJ2-5; D perhaps matches TRBD2 (5 bases). The V gene lost 0 bases and the J gene lost 7 bases, with 18 bases spanning the gap. This CDR3 spans 15 amino acids. Germline V gene sequence: CDR1 DFQATT, CDR2 SNEGSKA (reference sequence).

This clonotype was counted at least ten times. This chain links TRBV5-1 with TRBJ2-5; D is uncertain. CDR1 is SGHRS, CDR2 YFSETQ, per germline. The CDR3 is made up of 13 amino acids. V was cut by 3 bases and J by 3 bases, with 9 bases left in between. DNA for the CDR3: TGCGCCAGCAGCTCCATCCCCGAAGAGACCCAGTACTTC. Translating gives CASSSIPEETQYF. Based on the CDR3 plus reference TRBV5-1 and TRBJ2-5, the full variable domain is KAGVTQTPRYLIKTRGQQVTLSCSPISGHRSVSWYQQTPGQGLQFLFEYFSETQRNKGNFPGRFSGRQFSNSRSEMNVSTLELGDSALYLCASSSIPEETQYFGPGTRLLVL.

This clonotype was picked up many times. The CDR3 sequence is CASSLGVGMNTEAFF. In DNA, the CDR3 is TGCGCCAGCAGCTTGGGGGTTGGGATGAACACTGAAGCTTTCTTT. V is TRBV5-1 and J is TRBJ1-1; D is unclear. CDR1 SGHRS and CDR2 YFSETQ come from the germline V gene. The V gene lost 0 bases and the J gene lost 0 bases, with 9 bases spanning the gap. The CDR3 runs 15 residues. Together with reference TRBV5-1 and TRBJ1-1, the CDR3 gives the full variable domain: KAGVTQTPRYLIKTRGQQVTLSCSPISGHRSVSWYQQTPGQGLQFLFEYFSETQRNKGNFPGRFSGRQFSNSRSEMNVSTLELGDSALYLCASSLGVGMNTEAFFGQGTRLTVV.

This clonotype was seen repeatedly, ten times or more. V is TRBV6-5 and J is TRBJ2-7; D unclear. The CDR3 is made up of 13 amino acids. Trimming stripped 2 bases from V and 6 bases from J, with 11 bases between. Germline assignment: CDR1 MNHEY and CDR2 SVGAGI. The CDR3, as DNA: TGTGCCAGCAGTTACGACCATAGAGGCGAGCAGTACTTC. Translated, it gives CASSYDHRGEQYF.

This rearrangement joins TRBV9 to TRBJ2-7, with a weak D call TRBD1 (6 bases). CDR3 size: 14 residues. CDR1 is SGDLS and CDR2 is YYNGEE in the germline V gene. V gave up 3 bases and J gave up 0 bases, with 10 bases separating them. The CDR3 bases are TGTGCCAGCAGCGCCGGGACAAACTCCTACGAGCAGTACTTC. Translating gives CASSAGTNSYEQYF.

This CDR3 is CASSYETSGRSYNEQFF. Written as DNA, the CDR3 is TGTGCCAGCAGTTACGAGACTAGCGGTCGCTCCTACAATGAGCAGTTCTTC. The chain has TRBV6-2 or TRBV6-3 and TRBJ2-1; 9 positions match TRBD2. The CDR3 sequence is 17 residues long. Germline CDR1 is MNHEY and CDR2 is SVGEGT. Losses at the gene ends were 2 bases for V and 0 bases for J; bases not matched to a gene: 5.

This clonotype was observed many times. This rearrangement joins TRBV5-1 to TRBJ2-1; D might be TRBD1 (5 bases). The CDR3 spans 15 residues. Germline V gene sequence: CDR1 SGHRS, CDR2 YFSETQ. V lost 2 bases and J 8 bases, leaving 17 bases between the germline ends. The CDR3 DNA reads as TGCGCCAGCAGCTTTAGGGGCAGTAGCACCGATGAGCAGTTCTTC. This translates into CASSFRGSSTDEQFF.

Points on this clonotype: It may be a read error: a sequence one base away is much more abundant. This chain joins TRBV9 and TRBJ2-7, with D perhaps assigned TRBD1 or TRBD2 (7 bases each). The CDR3 contains 16 residues. Trimming took off 4 bases at V and 2 bases at J, with 19 bases between the two ends. Germline V lookup: CDR1 SGDLS, CDR2 YYNGEE. CDR3 DNA sequence: TGTGCCAGCAGCTCTCAAGGGGGCGCGGGGGCCTACGAGCAGTACTTC. It codes for CASSSQGGAGAYEQYF.

Ten or more counts support this clonotype. The chain is built from TRBV6-5 and TRBJ1-2; D is uncertain. The CDR3 covers 13 residues. V gave up 6 bases and J gave up 5 bases, with 13 bases separating them. The V gene's germline CDR1 is MNHEY and CDR2 SVGAGI. The CDR3 coding sequence is TGTGCCAGCAGCCCTGCCTCGGGGTATGGCTACACCTTC. This gives the protein CASSPASGYGYTF.

This clonotype was found many times. V and J are TRBV9 and TRBJ2-7; no clear D. V was cut by 0 bases and J by 0 bases, with 10 bases left in between. The CDR3 is 15 amino acids. From germline, CDR1 is SGDLS and CDR2 YYNGEE. For the CDR3, the DNA is TGTGCCAGCAGCGTAGGCATGGGCGGCTCCTACGAGCAGTACTTC. Its translation is CASSVGMGGSYEQYF.

This clonotype occurred a few times. The rearrangement joins TRBV9 to TRBJ2-5, with D possibly TRBD2 on 6 matching bases. The CDR3 consists of 13 residues. Trimming removed 3 bases from V and 6 bases from J, with 12 bases in between. Germline assignment: CDR1 SGDLS and CDR2 YYNGEE. This CDR3 reads CASSGPGGKTQYF. The CDR3 coding sequence is TGTGCCAGCAGCGGACCAGGAGGGAAGACCCAGTACTTC.

The sample holds many counts of this clonotype. J is TRBJ2-1 and V is TRBV12-3 or TRBV12-4; tentatively, D is TRBD1 (6 bases). Trimming took 7 bases from V and 3 from J, leaving 10 bases between them. CDR3 length equals 13 residues. The CDR3 DNA sequence: TGTGCCAGCACCAGGACAGACTACAATGAGCAGTTCTTC. Translating gives CASTRTDYNEQFF.

A few counts support this clonotype. The chain recombines TRBV9 with TRBJ2-5; 12 nucleotides agree with TRBD2. In germline, CDR1 is SGDLS, CDR2 YYNGEE. J was trimmed by 5 bases and V by 3 bases; bases with no gene match: 11. CDR3 length equals 17 residues. CDR3 loop: CASSARGTSGRMETQYF. The CDR3 DNA reads TGTGCCAGCAGCGCGAGAGGTACTAGCGGGAGGATGGAGACCCAGTACTTC.

The V and J genes are TRBV6-2 or TRBV6-3 and TRBJ2-3; the match to TRBD1 covers 8 bases. Losses at the gene ends were 10 bases for V and 0 bases for J; bases not matched to a gene: 12. CDR1 and CDR2 (germline): MNHEY, SVGEGT. This CDR3 has 16 residues. The CDR3 sequence: CATKTDRGTSTDTQYF. In nucleotides, the CDR3 is TGTGCCACCAAAACCGACAGGGGTACTAGCACAGATACGCAGTATTTT.

The J gene is TRBJ2-7, the V gene TRBV20-1; possible D gene TRBD1, 6 bases. The germline CDR1 and CDR2 sequences are DFQATT and SNEGSKA (reference sequence). CDR3 length: 16 amino acids. Deletions cut 5 bases from V and 2 bases from J, with 22 bases between. The CDR3 DNA follows: TGCAGTGCTGACCGGCCCGGGACACTAACGACCTACGAGCAGTACTTC. Translated, it gives CSADRPGTLTTYEQYF.

This clonotype has ten or more counts. The chain has TRBV9 and TRBJ2-7, with D perhaps TRBD1 or TRBD2 (6 bases each). Germline assignment: CDR1 SGDLS and CDR2 YYNGEE. The CDR3 runs to 21 residues. V was trimmed by 2 bases and J by 6 bases, leaving 36 bases between them. The CDR3 bases are TGTGCCAGCAGCGTGGGCGGGACAATTCCAAAAATATTACGCTGGTCTTGCGAGCAGTACTTC. Translated: CASSVGGTIPKILRWSCEQYF.

This clonotype was counted a few times. The chain has TRBV10-3 and TRBJ2-2; TRBD1 might be the D (5 bases). V was clipped by 4 bases and J by 0 bases, with 9 bases between them. Germline CDR1 reads ENHRY; CDR2 reads SYGVKD. This CDR3 has 15 residues. The CDR3, as DNA: TGTGCCATCAGTGTCAGGGCCGCGAACACCGGGGAGCTGTTTTTT. Amino acids: CAISVRAANTGELFF.

Only a few counts were recorded for this clonotype. This chain connects TRBV5-1 to TRBJ2-7; TRBD1 might be the D (6 bases). Per the germline V gene, CDR1 is SGHRS and CDR2 is YFSETQ. The CDR3 contains 16 residues. Trimming removed 6 bases from V and 2 bases from J, with 21 bases in between. The CDR3 loop is CASKRLQTGTAYEQYF. In DNA, the CDR3 is TGCGCCAGCAAGCGACTCCAAACAGGGACGGCCTACGAGCAGTACTTC.

This clonotype was picked up many times. V is TRBV30 and J is TRBJ1-1; maybe TRBD1 (5 bases). The germline CDR1 and CDR2 sequences are GTSNPN and SVGIG (reference sequence). The CDR3 is 15 amino acids. The germline V and J ends were trimmed by 2 bases and 4 bases, with 17 bases remaining between them. The DNA of the CDR3 is TGTGCCTGGAGTTTTAACGGGGCCGCCGGCACTGAAGCTTTCTTT. Protein product: CAWSFNGAAGTEAFF. The entire variable domain, with the rest obtained from reference TRBV30 and TRBJ1-1, is as follows: SQTIHQWPATLVQPVGSPLSLECTVEGTSNPNLYWYRQAAGRGLQLLFYSVGIGQISSEVPQNLSASRPQDRQFILSSKKLLLSDSGFYLCAWSFNGAAGTEAFFGQGTRLTVV.

This clonotype has more than one count but fewer than ten. Here the CDR3 DNA reads TGCAGTGCTAGGGGGCTTGGGGGGTTTGGAGAGACCCAGTACTTC. Its protein is CSARGLGGFGETQYF. This chain joins TRBV20-1 and TRBJ2-5; D possibly corresponds to TRBD2 (6 bases). This CDR3 contains 15 residues. Per the germline V gene, CDR1 is DFQATT and CDR2 is SNEGSKA (reference sequence). Trimming stripped 3 bases from V and 4 bases from J, with 18 bases between.

This clonotype has only a few counts. This chain connects TRBV5-1 to TRBJ2-5; D remains ambiguous. The V gene lost 5 bases and the J gene lost 5 bases, with 10 bases spanning the gap. Germline V lookup: CDR1 SGHRS, CDR2 YFSETQ. The CDR3 has 12 residues. The CDR3 region has the DNA TGCGCCAGCAGAGTGGAGTGGGAGACCCAGTACTTC. Residues: CASRVEWETQYF.